Many counts were recorded for the clone carrying this T cell receptor beta chain. TCR beta CDR3 regions were amplified from RNA. When the TCR CDR3 underwent first-round RT-PCR, the HTBI primer set was used. Each CDR3 protein is one row after TCRdb ran MiXCR on the multiplex PCR reads. This sample has approximately 370,000 distinct CDR3 sequences, with about 18% found just once. The germline V gene encodes CDR1 SGHTA and CDR2 FQGNSA. This CDR3 spans 12 amino acids. The germline V and J ends were trimmed by 2 bases and 9 bases, with 10 bases remaining between them. The record originates from a study of T cells in Graves' hyperthyroidism and ophthalmopathy. Patients were excluded for uncontrolled infection, other autoimmune disease, pregnancy or lactation. Isolation of PBMCs was performed on about 9.9 ml fresh peripheral blood.

The clonotype comes from a woman under 40 with Graves' hyperthyroidism that later progressed to Graves' ophthalmopathy. Material for sequencing was blood. The rearrangement uses TRBV7-2 and TRBJ1-1, with unresolved D. The CDR3, as DNA: TGTGCCAGCAGCTTATACGGTGTTCAAGCTTTCTTT. Its translation: CASSLYGVQAFF.